This T cell receptor beta chain was documented in a study of blood T cell repertoires in COVID-19. Overall study context: Sources were T cells, B-cell-depleted T cells, or PBMCs; the material itself was cDNA or gDNA.

Resolution of symptoms, clearance, or two negative PCRs was present in recovered Cohort 3 donors. Produced via immunoSEQ multiplex PCR; TCRdb's table is partial and in-frame only. The sample has around 300,000 clones, around 90% seen once. The trim removed 5 bases at V and 2 bases at J, leaving 5 bases unmatched. Germline V gene data show CDR1 as SGHTA and CDR2 as FQGTGA. The CDR3 spans 14 residues. This TCR came from a woman aged 25 to 39 who had recovered from COVID-19. Sequenced material: PBMCs or T cells enriched from blood (not recorded which). This chain uses TRBV7-3 with TRBJ2-5; TRBD1 agrees at 7 bases. This CDR3 is CASSTRQGQETQYF. CDR3 in DNA: TGTGCCAGCAGCACCCGACAGGGACAAGAGACCCAGTACTTC.